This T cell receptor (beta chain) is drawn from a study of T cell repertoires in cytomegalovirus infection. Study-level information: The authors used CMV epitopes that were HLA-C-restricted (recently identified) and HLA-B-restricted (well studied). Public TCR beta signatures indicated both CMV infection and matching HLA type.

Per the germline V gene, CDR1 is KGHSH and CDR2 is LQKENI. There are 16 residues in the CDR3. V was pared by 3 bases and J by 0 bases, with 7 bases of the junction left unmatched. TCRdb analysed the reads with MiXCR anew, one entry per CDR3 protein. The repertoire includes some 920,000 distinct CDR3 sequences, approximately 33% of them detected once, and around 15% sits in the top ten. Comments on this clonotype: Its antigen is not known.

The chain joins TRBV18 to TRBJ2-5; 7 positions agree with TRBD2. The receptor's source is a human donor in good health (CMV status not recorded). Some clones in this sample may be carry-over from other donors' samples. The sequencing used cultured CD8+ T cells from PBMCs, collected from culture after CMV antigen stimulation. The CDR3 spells CASSPQLAPDQETQYF. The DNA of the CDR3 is TGTGCCAGCTCACCTCAACTAGCGCCCGACCAAGAGACCCAGTACTTC.